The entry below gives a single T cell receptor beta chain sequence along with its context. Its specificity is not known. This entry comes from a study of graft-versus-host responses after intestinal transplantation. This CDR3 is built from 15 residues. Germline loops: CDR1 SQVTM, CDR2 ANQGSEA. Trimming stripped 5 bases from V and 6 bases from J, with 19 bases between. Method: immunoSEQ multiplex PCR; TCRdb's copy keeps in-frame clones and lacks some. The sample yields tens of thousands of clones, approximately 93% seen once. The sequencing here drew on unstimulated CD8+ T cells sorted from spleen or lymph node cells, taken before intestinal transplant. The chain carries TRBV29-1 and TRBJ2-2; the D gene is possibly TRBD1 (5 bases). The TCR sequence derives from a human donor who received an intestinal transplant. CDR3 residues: CSVLPDRRYPGELFF. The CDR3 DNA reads TGCAGCGTTCTCCCCGACAGACGATATCCCGGGGAGCTGTTTTTT.